These 7 T cell receptor beta chains came from one sample sequenced in a study of cytomegalovirus exposure and HLA in healthy donors. Vbeta (60) and Jbeta (13) primers were used in the PCR. Measured with immunoSEQ multiplex PCR; TCRdb has only the in-frame clones, and not every one. Of over 100,000 clones in the sample, around 84% were seen once. Sequencing was performed on PBMCs. The receptors stem from a man between 25 and 39 years old in good health and CMV-seropositive.

The V gene is TRBV6-5, the J gene TRBJ2-7; possibly TRBD2 for D (6 bases). V was clipped by 2 bases and J by 7 bases, with 12 bases between them. CDR1 and CDR2 (germline): MNHEY, SVGAGI. CDR3 size: 13 residues. CDR3 bases: TGTGCCAGCAGTTACGGACTATCCACAGAGCAGTACGTC. Its translation: CASSYGLSTEQYV.

This clone is hyperexpanded in the sample. The gene calls are TRBV2 and TRBJ2-7; the match to TRBD1 covers 7 bases. V was clipped by 6 bases and J by 7 bases; unmatched bases: 3. The CDR3 runs to 11 residues. Looked up from germline, CDR1 is SNHLY and CDR2 is FYNNEI. The DNA for the CDR3 is TGTGCCAGCAGCCAGGGGGTTGAGCAGTACTTC. Translation: CASSQGVEQYF.

V gene TRBV18 combines with J gene TRBJ2-7; 7 nucleotides align to TRBD2. Germline lookup yields CDR1 KGHSH and CDR2 LQKENI. The CDR3 is 13 amino acids. V dropped 6 bases and J dropped 2; count of bases not matched to a gene: 4. The CDR3 is CASSGSGAYEQYV. DNA for the CDR3: TGTGCCAGCTCGGGGAGCGGGGCCTACGAGCAGTACGTC.

The CDR3 loop reads CASSQRTGNTGELFF. CDR3 nucleotide sequence: TGTGCCAGCTCACAAAGGACAGGAAACACCGGGGAGCTGTTTTTT. V and J are TRBV18 and TRBJ2-2; 7 bases line up with TRBD1. Germline assignment: CDR1 KGHSH and CDR2 LQKENI. With 4 bases clipped from V and 2 bases from J, the junction kept 4 bases outside the gene matches. This CDR3 contains 15 residues.

The chain is built from TRBV19 and TRBJ1-1; 10 bases match TRBD1. The CDR3 has 14 residues. Germline CDR1 is LNHDA and CDR2 is SQIVND (reference sequence). Losses at the gene ends were 7 bases for V and 10 bases for J; bases not matched to a gene: 12. The CDR3: CASIPGQGRDRAFF. CDR3 bases: TGTGCCAGTATCCCGGGACAGGGGCGGGATAGAGCTTTCTTT.

The chain couples TRBV5-1 to TRBJ2-6; TRBD1 aligns across 8 bases. The CDR3 totals 15 residues. Per the germline V gene, CDR1 is SGHRS and CDR2 is YFSETQ. V shed 9 bases, J shed 2 bases, and the junction held 7 bases outside the gene matches. The CDR3: CATGQGLPGANVLTF. In DNA, the CDR3 is TGCGCCACCGGACAGGGCTTACCTGGGGCCAACGTCCTGACTTTC.

The V call is TRBV7-6, the J call TRBJ1-2; tentative D call: TRBD1 (5 bases). Trimming removed 5 bases at V and 5 bases at J, with 12 bases between. The CDR3 is 13 amino acids. The V gene's germline CDR1 is SGHVS and CDR2 FNYEAQ. The CDR3 bases are TGTGCCAGCAGCCCCGTCGGGGGTTATGGCTACACCTTC. This codes for CASSPVGGYGYTF.